A selection of T cell receptor beta chains follows, all from one sample in a study of molecular identifiers for immune sequencing clone quantification. MiXCR, applied by TCRdb to the PCR reads, yields one record per CDR3 protein. The sample shows 300,000 to 400,000 distinct CDR3 sequences, around a fifth of them seen only once. Sequenced material: naive CD8+ T cells from blood, with Jurkat cell RNA spiked in. The receptor source for this set is a human donor in good health. Some libraries in this study had Jurkat cell RNA spiked in. CDR3s include the opening cysteine and the closing phenylalanine or tryptophan. A D gene is named only where the DNA matches it firmly. Part of the rows lack a size; the others show once, few, many or a class for expanded clones.

v_gene: TRBV27; abundance: once; d_gene: TRBD1; j_gene: TRBJ2-2; len: 16; CDR3aa: CAISTQGAISVGELFF; CDR3nt: TGTGCCATCAGTACTCAGGGGGCAATTTCGGTCGGGGAGCTGTTTTTT
v_gene: TRBV30; abundance: many; d_gene: -; j_gene: TRBJ1-5; len: 14; CDR3aa: CAWNQDGVNQPQHF; CDR3nt: TGTGCCTGGAACCAGGACGGTGTAAATCAGCCCCAGCATTTT
v_gene: TRBV5-4; abundance: many; d_gene: TRBD1; j_gene: TRBJ2-3; len: 16; CDR3aa: CASSGGQGAHSDTQYF; CDR3nt: TGTGCCAGCAGCGGCGGACAGGGGGCGCATTCAGATACGCAGTATTTT
v_gene: TRBV6-6; abundance: many; d_gene: -; j_gene: TRBJ2-1; len: 15; CDR3aa: CASTAGGGYYNEQFF; CDR3nt: TGTGCCAGCACCGCAGGTGGGGGGTACTACAATGAGCAGTTCTTC
v_gene: TRBV9; abundance: many; d_gene: -; j_gene: TRBJ2-3; len: 16; CDR3aa: CASSTPEALLTDTQYF; CDR3nt: TGTGCCAGCAGCACCCCCGAGGCTCTCCTGACAGATACGCAGTATTTT
v_gene: TRBV30; abundance: many; d_gene: -; j_gene: TRBJ2-1; len: 15; CDR3aa: CAWSRGVHSYNEQFF; CDR3nt: TGTGCCTGGAGTAGAGGGGTGCACTCCTACAATGAGCAGTTCTTC
v_gene: TRBV2; abundance: few; d_gene: -; j_gene: TRBJ2-7; len: 14; CDR3aa: CASSRRARVYEQYF; CDR3nt: TGTGCCAGCAGTCGGAGGGCCCGGGTCTACGAGCAGTACTTC
v_gene: TRBV11-2; abundance: -; d_gene: -; j_gene: TRBJ2-2; len: 16; CDR3aa: CASSIPYRMDTGELFF; CDR3nt: TGTGCCAGCAGCATCCCGTACAGGATGGACACCGGGGAGCTGTTTTTT
v_gene: TRBV7-9; abundance: many; d_gene: TRBD1; j_gene: TRBJ2-7; len: 15; CDR3aa: CASSGRQGRTYEQYF; CDR3nt: TGTGCCAGCAGCGGGAGACAGGGTAGAACCTACGAGCAGTACTTC
v_gene: TRBV27; abundance: few; d_gene: -; j_gene: TRBJ2-2; len: 14; CDR3aa: CATGGGGDTGELFF; CDR3nt: TGTGCCACAGGGGGGGGTGGCGACACCGGGGAGCTGTTTTTT
v_gene: TRBV20-1; abundance: many; d_gene: TRBD1; j_gene: TRBJ2-7; len: 13; CDR3aa: CSARRDSSYEQYF; CDR3nt: TGCAGTGCTAGAAGGGACAGCTCCTACGAGCAGTACTTC
v_gene: TRBV6-6; abundance: many; d_gene: -; j_gene: TRBJ2-7; len: 12; CDR3aa: CASSSGYNEQYF; CDR3nt: TGTGCCAGCAGTTCAGGTTACAACGAGCAGTACTTC
v_gene: TRBV6-1; abundance: many; d_gene: -; j_gene: TRBJ1-1; len: 15; CDR3aa: CASSRGTLGVPEAFF; CDR3nt: TGTGCCAGCAGTCGTGGGACATTGGGGGTTCCTGAAGCTTTCTTT
v_gene: TRBV13; abundance: many; d_gene: TRBD1; j_gene: TRBJ2-1; len: 13; CDR3aa: CASSLTGGHEQFF; CDR3nt: TGTGCCAGCAGCTTAACAGGGGGACATGAGCAGTTCTTC
v_gene: TRBV7-9; abundance: many; d_gene: TRBD1; j_gene: TRBJ1-5; len: 16; CDR3aa: CASSLERQGLNQPQHF; CDR3nt: TGTGCCAGCAGCTTAGAGAGACAGGGCCTCAATCAGCCCCAGCATTTT
v_gene: TRBV7-9; abundance: many; d_gene: -; j_gene: TRBJ2-7; len: 13; CDR3aa: CASSGTREPEQYF; CDR3nt: TGTGCCAGCAGCGGCACTAGAGAGCCCGAGCAGTACTTC
v_gene: TRBV30; abundance: -; d_gene: TRBD1; j_gene: TRBJ1-5; len: 18; CDR3aa: CAWSVGTGLKYSNQPQHF; CDR3nt: TGTGCCTGGAGTGTGGGGACAGGCCTCAAATATAGCAATCAGCCCCAGCATTTT
v_gene: TRBV6-1; abundance: -; d_gene: TRBD2; j_gene: TRBJ2-7; len: 14; CDR3aa: CAIYPLAGDYEQYF; CDR3nt: TGTGCCATCTATCCTCTAGCGGGGGACTACGAGCAGTACTTC
v_gene: TRBV12-3/TRBV12-4; abundance: many; d_gene: TRBD1; j_gene: TRBJ2-3; len: 18; CDR3aa: CASSLDLPDRPSTDTQYF; CDR3nt: TGTGCCAGCAGTTTAGATCTCCCGGACAGGCCAAGCACAGATACGCAGTATTTT
v_gene: TRBV6-5; abundance: many; d_gene: -; j_gene: TRBJ1-4; len: 13; CDR3aa: CASTESGGEKLFF; CDR3nt: TGTGCCAGCACCGAGTCCGGGGGCGAAAAACTGTTTTTT
v_gene: TRBV11-2; abundance: few; d_gene: -; j_gene: TRBJ2-7; len: 14; CDR3aa: CASSLGIESYEQYF; CDR3nt: TGTGCCAGCAGCTTAGGGATAGAATCCTACGAGCAGTACTTC
v_gene: TRBV20-1; abundance: many; d_gene: -; j_gene: TRBJ2-7; len: 13; CDR3aa: CSAGPGTDLEQYF; CDR3nt: TGCAGTGCTGGCCCGGGGACGGACCTCGAGCAGTACTTC
v_gene: TRBV9; abundance: many; d_gene: -; j_gene: TRBJ1-1; len: 15; CDR3aa: CASSPEGNKNTEAFF; CDR3nt: TGTGCCAGCAGCCCAGAGGGCAACAAGAACACTGAAGCTTTCTTT
v_gene: TRBV15; abundance: many; d_gene: -; j_gene: TRBJ1-2; len: 14; CDR3aa: CATSSRDTLYGYTF; CDR3nt: TGTGCCACCAGCAGCCGGGACACACTTTATGGCTACACCTTC
v_gene: TRBV6-6; abundance: many; d_gene: -; j_gene: TRBJ2-3; len: 15; CDR3aa: CASSYLARSTDTQYF; CDR3nt: TGTGCCAGCAGTTACCTAGCTAGAAGCACAGATACGCAGTATTTT
v_gene: TRBV7-6; abundance: many; d_gene: TRBD1; j_gene: TRBJ2-7; len: 16; CDR3aa: CASSLGGTASSYEQYF; CDR3nt: TGTGCCAGCAGCTTAGGTGGGACAGCGAGCTCCTACGAGCAGTACTTC
v_gene: TRBV12-3/TRBV12-4; abundance: many; d_gene: -; j_gene: TRBJ2-1; len: 14; CDR3aa: CASSPLTGGGEQFF; CDR3nt: TGTGCCAGCAGTCCGCTGACGGGGGGCGGTGAGCAGTTCTTC
v_gene: TRBV13; abundance: many; d_gene: -; j_gene: TRBJ2-7; len: 12; CDR3aa: CASTQGTGEQYF; CDR3nt: TGTGCCAGCACCCAAGGAACGGGAGAGCAGTACTTC
v_gene: TRBV6-6; abundance: many; d_gene: -; j_gene: TRBJ2-3; len: 16; CDR3aa: CASSPSFRGPGDTQYF; CDR3nt: TGTGCCAGCAGTCCATCTTTTCGGGGGCCGGGCGATACGCAGTATTTT
v_gene: TRBV29-1; abundance: many; d_gene: -; j_gene: TRBJ2-7; len: 12; CDR3aa: CSVKDNTYEQYF; CDR3nt: TGCAGCGTTAAAGACAATACCTACGAGCAGTACTTC
v_gene: TRBV27; abundance: -; d_gene: TRBD1; j_gene: TRBJ2-1; len: 14; CDR3aa: CASSLRGQADEQFF; CDR3nt: TGTGCCAGCAGTTTACGGGGACAGGCGGATGAGCAGTTCTTC
v_gene: TRBV4-2; abundance: many; d_gene: TRBD1; j_gene: TRBJ2-3; len: 13; CDR3aa: CASLDRATDTQYF; CDR3nt: TGTGCCAGCTTGGACAGGGCGACAGATACGCAGTATTTT
v_gene: TRBV7-9; abundance: many; d_gene: TRBD1; j_gene: TRBJ1-1; len: 15; CDR3aa: CASSATTGSGTEAFF; CDR3nt: TGTGCCAGCAGCGCAACGACAGGGAGCGGCACTGAAGCTTTCTTT
v_gene: TRBV14; abundance: many; d_gene: -; j_gene: TRBJ2-3; len: 14; CDR3aa: CASSQVFPTDTQYF; CDR3nt: TGTGCCAGCAGCCAAGTTTTCCCCACAGATACGCAGTATTTT
v_gene: TRBV13; abundance: few; d_gene: TRBD2; j_gene: TRBJ2-3; len: 22; CDR3aa: CASSLGVLTTSGRREATDTQYF; CDR3nt: TGTGCCAGCAGCTTAGGTGTGTTGACAACTAGCGGGAGGCGGGAAGCCACAGATACGCAGTATTTT
v_gene: TRBV29-1; abundance: many; d_gene: TRBD1; j_gene: TRBJ2-7; len: 14; CDR3aa: CSAVPGQGHYEQYF; CDR3nt: TGCAGCGCCGTCCCGGGACAGGGACACTACGAGCAGTACTTC
v_gene: TRBV6-6; abundance: many; d_gene: -; j_gene: TRBJ1-1; len: 16; CDR3aa: CASSTYQGGTNTEAFF; CDR3nt: TGTGCCAGCAGCACATATCAAGGGGGGACGAACACTGAAGCTTTCTTT
v_gene: TRBV6-5; abundance: many; d_gene: TRBD1; j_gene: TRBJ1-4; len: 14; CDR3aa: CASRAGTGDEKLFF; CDR3nt: TGTGCCAGCAGGGCGGGGACAGGGGATGAAAAACTGTTTTTT
v_gene: TRBV27; abundance: many; d_gene: TRBD1; j_gene: TRBJ1-5; len: 15; CDR3aa: CASSLGTGIGQPQHF; CDR3nt: TGTGCCAGCAGTTTAGGGACAGGGATTGGTCAGCCCCAGCATTTT
v_gene: TRBV20-1; abundance: many; d_gene: -; j_gene: TRBJ2-3; len: 15; CDR3aa: CSVDLTGSLTDTQYF; CDR3nt: TGCAGCGTTGATTTAACGGGATCCCTCACAGATACGCAGTATTTT
v_gene: TRBV28; abundance: many; d_gene: -; j_gene: TRBJ2-7; len: 15; CDR3aa: CASSLGLLSSYEQYF; CDR3nt: TGTGCCAGCAGCCTCGGCCTGCTAAGCTCCTACGAGCAGTACTTC
v_gene: TRBV24-1; abundance: -; d_gene: TRBD1; j_gene: TRBJ2-3; len: 16; CDR3aa: CATSGAGTGAPDTQYF; CDR3nt: TGTGCCACCAGTGGCGCCGGGACAGGAGCCCCAGATACGCAGTATTTT
v_gene: TRBV9; abundance: many; d_gene: TRBD2; j_gene: TRBJ2-7; len: 15; CDR3aa: CASSGPGGSPHEQYF; CDR3nt: TGTGCCAGCAGCGGCCCGGGGGGATCCCCCCACGAGCAGTACTTC
v_gene: TRBV19; abundance: -; d_gene: -; j_gene: TRBJ1-6; len: 19; CDR3aa: CASCIVGPTATSYNSPLHF; CDR3nt: TGTGCCAGTTGTATAGTCGGGCCGACGGCTACCTCCTATAATTCACCCCTCCACTTT
v_gene: TRBV5-6; abundance: -; d_gene: -; j_gene: TRBJ2-2; len: 16; CDR3aa: CASSPRWEQTTGELLF; CDR3nt: TGTGCCAGCAGCCCGCGCTGGGAGCAGACCACCGGGGAGCTGCTTTTT
v_gene: TRBV7-9; abundance: many; d_gene: -; j_gene: TRBJ1-1; len: 17; CDR3aa: CASSGMGRIEWNTEAFF; CDR3nt: TGTGCCAGCAGCGGGATGGGCAGGATTGAATGGAACACTGAAGCTTTCTTT
v_gene: TRBV5-1; abundance: -; d_gene: -; j_gene: TRBJ2-7; len: 14; CDR3aa: CASRTLGVSYEQYF; CDR3nt: TGCGCCAGCCGCACCCTGGGGGTATCCTACGAGCAGTACTTC
v_gene: TRBV6-5; abundance: many; d_gene: -; j_gene: TRBJ2-7; len: 17; CDR3aa: CASSYRTPGRLSYEQYF; CDR3nt: TGTGCCAGCAGTTACCGGACGCCGGGGAGGTTGTCCTACGAGCAGTACTTC
v_gene: TRBV20-1; abundance: many; d_gene: -; j_gene: TRBJ2-7; len: 13; CDR3aa: CSARVGTTYEQYF; CDR3nt: TGCAGTGCTAGAGTAGGAACTACCTACGAGCAGTACTTC
v_gene: TRBV14; abundance: -; d_gene: -; j_gene: TRBJ2-5; len: 13; CDR3aa: CASSPFSQETQCF; CDR3nt: TGTGCCAGCAGCCCATTCAGCCAAGAGACCCAGTGCTTC
v_gene: TRBV7-9; abundance: -; d_gene: TRBD1; j_gene: TRBJ1-5; len: 16; CDR3aa: CASSLGGQGVYQPQHF; CDR3nt: TGTGCCAGCAGCTTAGGTGGACAGGGAGTCTATCAGCCCCAGCATTTT
v_gene: TRBV6-5; abundance: -; d_gene: -; j_gene: TRBJ2-7; len: 13; CDR3aa: CASGPGATWEQYF; CDR3nt: TGTGCCAGCGGGCCGGGAGCTACGTGGGAGCAGTACTTC
v_gene: TRBV4-3; abundance: many; d_gene: -; j_gene: TRBJ2-7; len: 15; CDR3aa: CASSQDRGPLYEQYF; CDR3nt: TGCGCCAGCAGCCAAGACAGGGGCCCTCTCTACGAGCAGTACTTC